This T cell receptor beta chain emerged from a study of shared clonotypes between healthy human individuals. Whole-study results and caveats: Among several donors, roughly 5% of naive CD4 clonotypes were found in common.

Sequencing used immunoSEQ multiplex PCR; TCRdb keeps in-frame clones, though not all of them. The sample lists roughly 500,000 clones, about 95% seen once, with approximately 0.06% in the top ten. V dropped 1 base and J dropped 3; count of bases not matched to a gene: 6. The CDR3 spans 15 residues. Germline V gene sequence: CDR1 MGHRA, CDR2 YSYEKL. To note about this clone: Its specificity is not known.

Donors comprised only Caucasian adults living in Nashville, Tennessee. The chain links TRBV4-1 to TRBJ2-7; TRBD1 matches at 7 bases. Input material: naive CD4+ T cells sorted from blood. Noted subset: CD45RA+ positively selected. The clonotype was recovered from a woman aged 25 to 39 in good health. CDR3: CASSQAPQGDYEQYF. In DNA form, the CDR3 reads TGCGCCAGCAGCCAAGCCCCGCAGGGGGACTACGAGCAGTACTTC.